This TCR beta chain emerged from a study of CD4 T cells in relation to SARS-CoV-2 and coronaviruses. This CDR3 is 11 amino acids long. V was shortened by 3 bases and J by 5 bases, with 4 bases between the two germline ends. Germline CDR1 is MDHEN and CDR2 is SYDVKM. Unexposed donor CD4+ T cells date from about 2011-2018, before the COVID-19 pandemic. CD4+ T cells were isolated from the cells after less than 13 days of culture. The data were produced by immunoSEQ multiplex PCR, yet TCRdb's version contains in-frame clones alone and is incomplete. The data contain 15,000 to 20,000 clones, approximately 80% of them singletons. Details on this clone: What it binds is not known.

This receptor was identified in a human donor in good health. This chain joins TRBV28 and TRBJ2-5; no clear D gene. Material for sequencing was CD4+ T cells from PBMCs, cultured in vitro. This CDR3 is CASSFRETQYF. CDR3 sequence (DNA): TGTGCCAGCAGTTTTAGGGAGACCCAGTACTTC.